The rows below give T cell receptor beta chains drawn from one sample of a study of shared clonotypes between healthy human individuals. Only in-frame clones appear in the TCRdb table, and some are missing; sequencing was by immunoSEQ multiplex PCR. The data show more than 2 million clones, almost 96% seen once. Source material: naive CD4+ T cells sorted from blood. These receptors came from a man younger than 35 in good health. CDR3s include the opening cysteine and the closing phenylalanine or tryptophan. A D gene is named only where the DNA matches it firmly. Only part of the rows carry a size: once, few, many, or a class if the clone is expanded.

size: .; D: .; V: TRBV2; J: TRBJ2-2; DNA: TGTGCCAGCAGTTGGAGCGAATCCGGGGAGCTGTTTTTT; CDR3: CASSWSESGELFF
size: .; D: .; V: TRBV7-9; J: TRBJ2-3; DNA: TGTGCCAGCAGCTTATCTGTGTCGGCAGCTAGCACAGATACGCAGTATTTT; CDR3: CASSLSVSAASTDTQYF
size: .; D: .; V: TRBV18; J: TRBJ1-3; DNA: TGTGCCAGCTCACCGATCCCGTCCCCTGGAAACACCATATATTTT; CDR3: CASSPIPSPGNTIYF
size: .; D: .; V: TRBV19; J: TRBJ2-7; DNA: TGTGCCAGTAGTATGCGTAGAGGTTACGAGCAGTACTTC; CDR3: CASSMRRGYEQYF
size: .; D: .; V: TRBV10-3; J: TRBJ1-5; DNA: TGTGCCATCAGTGAATTCGACGGTTCCAATCAGCCCCAGCATTTT; CDR3: CAISEFDGSNQPQHF
size: .; D: TRBD1; V: TRBV10-3; J: TRBJ1-1; DNA: TGTGCCGCGAGTTTAGGGGGCAATAGAGGCACTGAAGCTTTCTTT; CDR3: CAASLGGNRGTEAFF
size: .; D: .; V: TRBV10-2; J: TRBJ1-6; DNA: TGCGCCAGCAGTGAGTCCCCTAATTCACCCCTCCACTTT; CDR3: CASSESPNSPLHF
size: .; D: .; V: TRBV6-1; J: TRBJ1-4; DNA: TGTGCCAGCAGCCGGGGTGAAAAACTGTTTTTT; CDR3: CASSRGEKLFF
size: .; D: .; V: TRBV6-5; J: TRBJ2-2; DNA: TGTGCCAGCAGTTCGGGACGGTTGAACACCGGGGAGCTGTTTTTT; CDR3: CASSSGRLNTGELFF
size: .; D: .; V: TRBV10-3; J: TRBJ2-5; DNA: TGTGCCACTGGGGGGCCAGAGACCCAGTACTTC; CDR3: CATGGPETQYF
size: .; D: TRBD2; V: TRBV2; J: TRBJ2-7; DNA: TGTGCCAGCTCTAGCGGGAGGGAGTACGAGCAGTACTTC; CDR3: CASSSGREYEQYF
size: .; D: TRBD1; V: TRBV5-1; J: TRBJ1-2; DNA: TGCGCCAGCAGCCCGACAGGGCTCGGGGGCTACACCTTC; CDR3: CASSPTGLGGYTF
size: .; D: .; V: TRBV18; J: TRBJ1-1; DNA: TGTGCCAGCTCAGAGGCCCGGAACACTGAAGCTTTCTTT; CDR3: CASSEARNTEAFF
size: .; D: .; V: TRBV2; J: TRBJ2-7; DNA: TGTGCCAGCAGTTTACAGGGCTACGAGCAGTACTTC; CDR3: CASSLQGYEQYF
size: .; D: TRBD2; V: TRBV2; J: TRBJ2-7; DNA: TGTGCCAGCTTGCCGGGACTAGCGGGGGTATTCTACGAGCAGTACTTC; CDR3: CASLPGLAGVFYEQYF
size: .; D: TRBD2; V: TRBV30; J: TRBJ2-7; DNA: TGTGCCTGGATGAAGGTAGCGGGGCGGCAGAACGAGCAGTACTTC; CDR3: CAWMKVAGRQNEQYF
size: .; D: TRBD1; V: TRBV18; J: TRBJ2-7; DNA: TGTGCCAGCTCACCACCGCTCCGGGACAGGGCCTACGAGCAGTACTTC; CDR3: CASSPPLRDRAYEQYF
size: .; D: TRBD2; V: TRBV7-6; J: TRBJ2-1; DNA: TGTGCCAGCAGCCAGGGAGCGGGAGGCTACAATGAGCAGTTCTTC; CDR3: CASSQGAGGYNEQFF
size: .; D: .; V: TRBV7-6; J: TRBJ1-1; DNA: TGTGCCAGCAGCTCCAATAGGGGAGGGGAGCCTGAAGCTTTCTTT; CDR3: CASSSNRGGEPEAFF
size: few; D: .; V: TRBV30; J: TRBJ1-5; DNA: TGTGCCTGGAGTGTCTTGACAGGCAATCAGCCCCAGCATTTT; CDR3: CAWSVLTGNQPQHF
size: .; D: TRBD2; V: TRBV9; J: TRBJ2-7; DNA: TGTGCCAGCAGCGTAGATATAGGGACTAGCGGGGCGCCATTCCTAACCTACGAGCAGTACTTC; CDR3: CASSVDIGTSGAPFLTYEQYF
size: .; D: TRBD1; V: TRBV9; J: TRBJ1-6; DNA: TGTGCCAGCAGCGTCCGGGACAGGGCCCCATCACCCCTCCACTTT; CDR3: CASSVRDRAPSPLHF
size: .; D: .; V: TRBV5-5; J: TRBJ2-3; DNA: TGTGCCAGCAGCCTAGAGGACCGAACCAGGGATACGCAGTATTTT; CDR3: CASSLEDRTRDTQYF
size: .; D: .; V: TRBV6-5; J: TRBJ1-2; DNA: TGTGCCAGCAGTTCACCCGGGGCCGAGATCCCTTGGGGCTACACCTTC; CDR3: CASSSPGAEIPWGYTF
size: .; D: TRBD1; V: TRBV30; J: TRBJ1-1; DNA: TGTGCCTGGAAGGACAGGGGGGACACTGAAGCTTTCTTT; CDR3: CAWKDRGDTEAFF
size: .; D: .; V: TRBV18; J: TRBJ2-1; DNA: TGTGCCAGCTCCCCCCGGGAGTCCTACAATGAGCAGTTCTTC; CDR3: CASSPRESYNEQFF
size: .; D: .; V: TRBV28; J: TRBJ2-7; DNA: TGTGCCAGCAGTTTGAGGGTACTCGAGCAGTACTTC; CDR3: CASSLRVLEQYF
size: .; D: .; V: TRBV7-2; J: TRBJ2-2; DNA: TGTGCCAGCAGCTTATCAGCGGGTCCCGGGGAGCTGTTTTTT; CDR3: CASSLSAGPGELFF
size: .; D: TRBD1; V: TRBV7-9; J: TRBJ1-4; DNA: TGTGCCAGCACCTGGACAGGGGGCGATGAAAAACTGTTTTTT; CDR3: CASTWTGGDEKLFF
size: .; D: TRBD1; V: TRBV30; J: TRBJ1-4; DNA: TGTGCCTGGAGTGTAAAGGGGGCCGACGAAAAACTGTTTTTT; CDR3: CAWSVKGADEKLFF
size: .; D: TRBD1; V: TRBV29-1; J: TRBJ1-1; DNA: TGCAGCGTCGAAAACCAGGGGGGAAGGACTGAAGCTTTCTTT; CDR3: CSVENQGGRTEAFF